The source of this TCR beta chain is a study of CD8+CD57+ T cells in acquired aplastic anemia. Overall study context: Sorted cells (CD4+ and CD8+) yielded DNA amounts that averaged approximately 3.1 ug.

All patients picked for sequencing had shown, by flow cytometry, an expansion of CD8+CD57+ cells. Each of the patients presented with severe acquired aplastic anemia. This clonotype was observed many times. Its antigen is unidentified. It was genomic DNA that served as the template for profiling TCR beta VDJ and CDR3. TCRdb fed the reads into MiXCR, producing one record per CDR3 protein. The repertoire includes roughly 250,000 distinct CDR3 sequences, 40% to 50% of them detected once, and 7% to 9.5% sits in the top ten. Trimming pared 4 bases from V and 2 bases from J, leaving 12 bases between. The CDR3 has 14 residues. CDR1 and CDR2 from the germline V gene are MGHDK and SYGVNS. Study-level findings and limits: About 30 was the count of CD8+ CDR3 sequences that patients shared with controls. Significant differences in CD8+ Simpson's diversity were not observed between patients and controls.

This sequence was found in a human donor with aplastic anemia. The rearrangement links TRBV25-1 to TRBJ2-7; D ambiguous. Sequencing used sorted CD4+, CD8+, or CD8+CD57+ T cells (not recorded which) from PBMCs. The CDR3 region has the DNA TGTGCCAGCAGTGCTGAACAGAGAACCTACGAGCAGTACTTC. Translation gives CASSAEQRTYEQYF.